Shown below are 19 T cell receptor beta chains from a single sample sequenced in a study of blood T cell repertoires in COVID-19 (dated by TCRdb to the early 2020s). Libraries were built with the immunoSEQ multiplex PCR assay. TCRdb obtained this table from immuneACCESS and retained in-frame rearrangements with V and J assigned. These tables miss some clones; where compared with another copy, unresolved V genes account for less than half of the shortfall, and the remainder is unexplained. In this sample the table shows 100,000 or so clones, roughly 87% of which occur a single time. The biggest ten clones account for around 19% of the sample. The sequenced material came from peripheral blood. Receptors originate from a man older than 75 with acute or convalescent COVID-19.

V usage is TRBV6-5 and J usage is TRBJ1-6, with 7 nucleotides matching TRBD1. Per the germline V gene, CDR1 is MNHEY and CDR2 is SVGAGI. J was trimmed by 9 bases and V by 4 bases; bases with no gene match: 6. The length of the CDR3 is 14 residues. This CDR3 reads CASSSGGIRSPLHF. Here the CDR3 DNA reads TGTGCCAGCAGTTCAGGGGGTATCCGTTCACCCCTCCACTTT.

This clone was seen just once. The chain carries TRBV18 and TRBJ2-1; D is possibly TRBD2 (6 bases). Germline V lookup: CDR1 KGHSH, CDR2 LQKENI. This CDR3 region has 17 residues. V shed 2 bases and J shed 1 base, with 15 bases lying between them. The DNA for the CDR3 is TGTGCCAGCTCACCAGGTCGGGGGATAGGATCCTACAATGAGCAGTTCTTC. Residues: CASSPGRGIGSYNEQFF.

V and J are TRBV6-5 and TRBJ2-7, with 7 bases aligning to TRBD2. The ends lost 4 bases at V and 8 bases at J; junction bases unmatched: 14. In germline, CDR1 is MNHEY, CDR2 SVGAGI. The CDR3 totals 15 residues. The CDR3 region has the DNA TGTGCCAGCAGTTCTCTAGACGGGGGGAAGGCAAAGCAGTACTTC. Translated, it gives CASSSLDGGKAKQYF.

The chain has TRBV10-2 and TRBJ2-3, with TRBD2 matching over 10 bases. CDR3 length equals 17 residues. The germline V gene encodes CDR1 WSHSY and CDR2 SAAADI. J was trimmed by 0 bases and V by 3 bases; bases with no gene match: 6. CDR3 amino acids: CASSEVSGGASTDTQYF. CDR3 coding DNA: TGCGCCAGCAGTGAAGTGAGCGGGGGGGCGAGCACAGATACGCAGTATTTT.

The V and J genes are TRBV10-2 and TRBJ2-7; 8 nucleotides line up with TRBD2. Germline V CDR1 and CDR2: WSHSY, SAAADI. V trimming: 4 bases; J trimming: 6 bases; junction bases outside the gene matches: 5. The CDR3 has 13 amino acids. CDR3 region: CASSGTSYGEQYF. CDR3 DNA sequence: TGCGCCAGCAGTGGGACTAGCTATGGCGAGCAGTACTTC.

The table lists this clone with a count of one. Within the sample, other DNA sequences also encode this same CDR3. The chain links TRBV5-1 to TRBJ2-7; 7 nucleotides match TRBD1. Unmatched junction bases numbered 3, after V lost 5 bases and J lost 1 base. The germline V gene has CDR1 SGHRS and CDR2 YFSETQ. The CDR3 runs to 13 residues. In DNA form, the CDR3 reads TGCGCCAGCAGTCGGACAGGATCCTACGAGCAGTACTTC. Its translation is CASSRTGSYEQYF. The full variable domain, rest sourced from reference TRBV5-1 and TRBJ2-7, is KAGVTQTPRYLIKTRGQQVTLSCSPISGHRSVSWYQQTPGQGLQFLFEYFSETQRNKGNFPGRFSGRQFSNSRSEMNVSTLELGDSALYLCASSRTGSYEQYFGPGTRLTVT.

The chain is built from TRBV6-5 and TRBJ1-6; perhaps TRBD1 as D (5 bases). The CDR3 spans 14 residues. The V end lost 2 bases, the J end lost 10 bases, and 12 bases lay between the germline ends. Germline assignment: CDR1 MNHEY and CDR2 SVGAGI. CDR3 sequence (DNA): TGTGCCAGCAGTTACAACCAGGGTGGATCACCCCTCCACTTT. This sequence encodes CASSYNQGGSPLHF.

V usage is TRBV5-4 and J usage is TRBJ2-1, with D possibly being TRBD1 (6 bases). V was trimmed by 2 bases and J by 3 bases, leaving 12 bases between them. The germline CDR1 and CDR2 sequences are SGHNT and YYREEE (reference sequence). The CDR3 extends over 15 amino acids. The CDR3 is CASSFKNRDYNEQFF. The CDR3 nucleotides read TGTGCCAGCAGCTTTAAGAACAGGGACTACAATGAGCAGTTCTTC.

Judged by abundance, this clone is medium-sized. The V call is TRBV6-6, the J call TRBJ2-7; D possibly corresponds to TRBD1 (6 bases). Looked up from germline, CDR1 is MNHNY and CDR2 is SVGAGI (reference sequence). The V end was cut by 7 bases, the J end by 3 bases, with 13 bases between. The CDR3 contains 13 residues. The CDR3 is CASKRDTIYEQYF. The DNA for the CDR3 is TGTGCCAGCAAGAGGGACACCATCTACGAGCAGTACTTC.

In DNA form, the CDR3 reads TGTGCCAGCATCCGGGACAGCTCTGGAAACACCATATATTTT. Translated: CASIRDSSGNTIYF. This sequence joins TRBV6-5 and TRBJ1-3; 7 bases align to TRBD1. The germline gives CDR1 MNHEY, CDR2 SVGAGI. V trimming: 7 bases; J trimming: 0 bases; junction bases outside the gene matches: 3. The CDR3 loop spans 14 amino acids.

The gene calls are TRBV7-2 and TRBJ2-5; 10 nucleotides match TRBD2. Per the germline V gene, CDR1 is SGHTA and CDR2 is FQGNSA. The CDR3 totals 15 residues. V lost 5 bases, J lost 8 bases, and 11 bases stayed unmatched. The CDR3 sequence is CASSADGLADVTQYF. The CDR3 DNA sequence: TGTGCCAGCAGCGCGGATGGACTAGCGGACGTAACCCAGTACTTC.

The chain recombines TRBV30 with TRBJ1-1; D unclear. Germline V CDR1 and CDR2: GTSNPN, SVGIG (reference sequence). Trimming stripped 6 bases from V and 8 bases from J, with 13 bases between. CDR3 size: 11 residues. The DNA for the CDR3 is TGTGCCTGTGACGTGGGCAGAGAAGCTTTCTTT. Translation: CACDVGREAFF.

The chain couples TRBV10-2 to TRBJ2-2; 9 nucleotides agree with TRBD1. This CDR3 comprises 17 residues. Germline-derived CDR1 and CDR2 are WSHSY and SAAADI. Trimming cost V 6 bases and J 5 bases; bases outside gene matches: 13. The CDR3 spells CASRVPGQGSVTGELFF. Written as DNA, the CDR3 is TGCGCCAGCAGGGTCCCGGGACAGGGCTCGGTTACCGGGGAGCTGTTTTTT.

The chain combines TRBV19 with TRBJ2-7; perhaps TRBD1 as D (7 bases). This CDR3 region has 16 residues. From germline, CDR1 is LNHDA and CDR2 SQIVND (reference sequence). Trimming took 3 bases from V and 1 from J, leaving 16 bases between them. The CDR3 reads CASSINGGTVSYEQYF. The DNA for the CDR3 is TGTGCCAGTAGTATTAACGGCGGGACAGTTTCCTACGAGCAGTACTTC.

The chain employs TRBV30 and TRBJ1-5, with 9 bases identical to TRBD1. CDR1 and CDR2 from the germline V gene are GTSNPN and SVGIG (reference sequence). The CDR3 extends over 14 amino acids. The V gene end was trimmed by 3 bases and the J gene end by 9 bases; junction bases not matched to a gene: 9. The CDR3 sequence: CAWSATGGAGPQHF. In DNA form, the CDR3 reads TGTGCCTGGAGCGCTACAGGGGGCGCAGGGCCCCAGCATTTT.

The chain carries TRBV5-1 and TRBJ2-3; a possible D gene is TRBD1 (6 bases). This CDR3 has 16 amino acids. Germline values: CDR1 SGHRS, CDR2 YFSETQ. Trimming left V 4 bases short and J 2 bases short, with 17 bases between. The CDR3 sequence is CASSVPRGTNTDTQYF. The CDR3 DNA reads as TGCGCCAGCAGCGTTCCTAGGGGGACCAACACAGATACGCAGTATTTT.

The chain has TRBV5-1 and TRBJ2-2; D perhaps matches TRBD2 (6 bases). V lost 4 bases to trimming and J lost 1 base, with 11 bases between them. This CDR3 has 15 residues. Per the germline V gene, CDR1 is SGHRS and CDR2 is YFSETQ. The CDR3 sequence: CASSGGLLNTGELFF. In DNA, the CDR3 is TGCGCCAGCAGCGGGGGACTGTTGAACACCGGGGAGCTGTTTTTT.

This clone was seen a handful of times. The same CDR3 is also encoded by other DNA sequences in this sample. The V gene is TRBV30, the J gene TRBJ2-2; D is possibly TRBD2 (5 bases). The CDR3 covers 16 residues. Germline V gene sequence: CDR1 GTSNPN, CDR2 SVGIG (reference sequence). Trimming took off 2 bases at V and 3 bases at J, with 16 bases between the two ends. CDR3 in amino acids: CAWSLWKGGYTGELFF. DNA of the CDR3: TGTGCCTGGAGTCTGTGGAAAGGCGGGTACACCGGGGAGCTGTTTTTT.

The chain couples TRBV6-5 to TRBJ2-7, with 9 bases identical to TRBD2. Germline V lookup: CDR1 MNHEY, CDR2 SVGAGI. The CDR3 has 14 amino acids. V lost 6 bases and J lost 0; bases outside the gene matches: 3. CDR3 in amino acids: CASRPSGVSYEQYF. The CDR3 region has the DNA TGTGCCAGCAGACCTAGCGGGGTCTCCTACGAGCAGTACTTC.